The T cell receptor beta chain described here comes from a study of blood T cell repertoires in COVID-19. Study-level information: Acute and convalescent COVID-19 samples came from the United States, Italy and Spain. In each case, the material was cDNA or gDNA derived from T cells, B-cell-depleted T cells, or PBMCs.

The V gene's germline CDR1 is SGHTA and CDR2 FQGNSA. This CDR3 region has 13 residues. Trimming left V 5 bases short and J 3 bases short, with 11 bases between. Per the original methods: Scientists estimated how many nucleated cells there were by amplifying reference gene primers. Produced via immunoSEQ multiplex PCR; TCRdb's table is partial and in-frame only. V and J calls and clone size come straight from that table; D and trimming were deduced from the DNA. In the table there are 55,000 to 80,000 clones, 85% to 90% of which are singletons. The chain employs TRBV7-2 and TRBJ2-7; a possible D gene is TRBD2 (5 bases). The sequence derives from a man aged 45 to 65 with acute or convalescent COVID-19. Input material: peripheral blood. This chain's CDR3 is CASSGTRYYEQYF. CDR3 nucleotide sequence: TGTGCCAGCAGCGGTACTAGATACTACGAGCAGTACTTC.